The 2 T cell receptor beta chains reported below all come from one sample, sequenced in a study of PD-L1 blockade in urothelial cancer (dated by TCRdb to about 2017). Library prep was done by the immunoSEQ multiplex PCR assay. What TCRdb holds here is the immuneACCESS table cut down to in-frame rearrangements. Part of the clones is not present; checked against another copy, under half of the missing clones reflect an unresolved V gene, and the others are unexplained. The sample yields 80,000 to 100,000 clones; roughly 82% were counted once. In total, the top ten clones hold over 7.5% of the sample. The sample consisted of PBMCs, taken around atezolizumab (anti-PD-L1) treatment. Receptors originate from a man in his 70s with urothelial cancer.

V and J are TRBV19 and TRBJ2-7; D is possibly TRBD2 (6 bases). Trimming shortened V by 2 bases and J by 4 bases, and 12 bases separated the two germline ends. This CDR3 has 14 residues. Germline V gives CDR1 LNHDA, CDR2 SQIVND (reference sequence). The CDR3 DNA is TGTGCCAGTAGTATACGGCGGGACGGGTACGAGCAGTACTTC. Protein sequence: CASSIRRDGYEQYF.

J is TRBJ2-1 and V is TRBV7-2; unclear D gene. The ends were cut back, 2 bases at V and 4 bases at J, with 6 bases in the middle. The V gene's germline CDR1 is SGHTA and CDR2 FQGNSA. CDR3 size: 13 residues. CDR3 in amino acids: CASSLFLYNEQFF. The CDR3 nucleotides are TGTGCCAGCAGCTTATTCCTGTACAATGAGCAGTTCTTC.